This TCR beta chain stems from a study of blood T cell repertoires in COVID-19. Turning to the study itself: There were acute and convalescent COVID-19 samples, and they came from the United States, Italy and Spain. The cDNA or gDNA used as material had been derived from T cells, B-cell-depleted T cells, or PBMCs.

V trimming: 6 bases; J trimming: 5 bases; junction bases outside the gene matches: 6. This CDR3 is 13 amino acids long. Authors' analysis steps: Nucleated cell number was recorded as an estimate derived from reference gene primer amplification. Here immunoSEQ multiplex PCR was the method, and the copy in TCRdb shows in-frame clones only, minus some. D and trimming come from the DNA, and the V and J calls and clone size come from that table. This sample has 110,000 to 150,000 clones; 85% to 90% occur once, and the top ten carry approximately 10%. The rearrangement joins TRBV12-3 or TRBV12-4 to TRBJ2-5; 7 nucleotides align to TRBD2. Sequencing used peripheral blood. This sequence originates from a woman of 80 years or more with acute or convalescent COVID-19. The CDR3 loop reads CASSPPGGETQYF. The DNA of the CDR3 is TGTGCCAGCAGCCCCCCCGGGGGGGAGACCCAGTACTTC.